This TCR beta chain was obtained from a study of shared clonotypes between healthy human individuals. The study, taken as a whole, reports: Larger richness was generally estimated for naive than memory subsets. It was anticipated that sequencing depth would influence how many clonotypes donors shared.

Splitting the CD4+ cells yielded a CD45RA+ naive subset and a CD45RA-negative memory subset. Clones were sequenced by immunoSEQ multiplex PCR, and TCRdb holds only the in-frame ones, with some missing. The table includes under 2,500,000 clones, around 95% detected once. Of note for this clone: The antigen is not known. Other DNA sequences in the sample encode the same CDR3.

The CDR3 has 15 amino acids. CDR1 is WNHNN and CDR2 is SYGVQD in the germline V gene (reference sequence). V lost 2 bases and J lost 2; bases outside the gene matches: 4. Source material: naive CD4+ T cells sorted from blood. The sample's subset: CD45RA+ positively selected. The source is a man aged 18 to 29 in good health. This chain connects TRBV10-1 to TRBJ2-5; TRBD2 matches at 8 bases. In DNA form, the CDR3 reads TGCGCCAGCAGTGAGGGGGTAGCGGGACAAGAGACCCAGTACTTC. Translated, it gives CASSEGVAGQETQYF.